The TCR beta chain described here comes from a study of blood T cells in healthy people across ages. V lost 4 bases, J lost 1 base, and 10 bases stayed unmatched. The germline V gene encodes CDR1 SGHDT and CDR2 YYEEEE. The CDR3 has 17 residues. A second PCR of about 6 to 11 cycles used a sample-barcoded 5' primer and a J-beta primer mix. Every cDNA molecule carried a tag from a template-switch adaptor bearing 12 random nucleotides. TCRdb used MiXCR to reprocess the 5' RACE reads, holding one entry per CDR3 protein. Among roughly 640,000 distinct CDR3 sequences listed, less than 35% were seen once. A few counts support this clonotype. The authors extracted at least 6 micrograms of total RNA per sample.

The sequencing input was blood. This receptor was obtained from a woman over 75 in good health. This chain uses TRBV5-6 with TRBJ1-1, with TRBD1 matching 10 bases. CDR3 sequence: CASSHFRTGGWNTEAFF. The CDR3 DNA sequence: TGTGCCAGCAGCCACTTTAGGACAGGGGGATGGAACACTGAAGCTTTCTTT.